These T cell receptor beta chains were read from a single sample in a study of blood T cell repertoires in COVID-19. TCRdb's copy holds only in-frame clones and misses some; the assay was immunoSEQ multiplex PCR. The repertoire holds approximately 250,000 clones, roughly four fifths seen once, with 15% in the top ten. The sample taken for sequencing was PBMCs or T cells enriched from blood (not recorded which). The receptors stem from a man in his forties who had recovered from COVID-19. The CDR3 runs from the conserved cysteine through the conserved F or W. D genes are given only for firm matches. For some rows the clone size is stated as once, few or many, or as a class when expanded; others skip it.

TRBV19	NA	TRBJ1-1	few	TGTGCCAGTAGCCCGAGAGTCATGAACACTGAAGCTTTCTTT	CASSPRVMNTEAFF
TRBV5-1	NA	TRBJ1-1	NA	TGCGCCAGCAGCTCCAACAGGGCTTTGGTGAACACTGAAGCTTTCTTT	CASSSNRALVNTEAFF
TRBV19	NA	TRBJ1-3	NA	TGTGCCAGTAGCCTCGAGCCCCTCTCTGGAAACACCATATATTTT	CASSLEPLSGNTIYF
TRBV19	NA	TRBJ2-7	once	TGTGCCAGTAGTATAGCTCAGGGTTACGAGCAGTACTTC	CASSIAQGYEQYF
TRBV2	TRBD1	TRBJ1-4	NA	TGTGCCAGCAGAGCACAGGGGCAGAGTAATGAAAAACTGTTTTTT	CASRAQGQSNEKLFF
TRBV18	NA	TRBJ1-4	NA	TGTGCCAGCTTGTCACCGACAGATGAAAAACTGTTTTTT	CASLSPTDEKLFF
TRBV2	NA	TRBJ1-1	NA	TGTGCCAGCAGTGAAAGGGGTAGGGGCACTGAAGCTTTCTTT	CASSERGRGTEAFF
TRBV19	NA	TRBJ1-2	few	TGTGCCAGTAGTATCAACGGAGCGTCTATTGGCTACACCTTC	CASSINGASIGYTF
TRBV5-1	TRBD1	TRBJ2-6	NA	TGCGCCAGCAGTTTAGACAGGGGGGGATACTCTGGGGCCAACGTCCTGACTTTC	CASSLDRGGYSGANVLTF
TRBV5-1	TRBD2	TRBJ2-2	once	TGCGCCAGCAGCTTGGCCATAGCGGGGGGTTACACCGGGGAGCTGTTTTTT	CASSLAIAGGYTGELFF
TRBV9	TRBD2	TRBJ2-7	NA	TGTGCCAGCAGCTTTACTAGCGCCCCTACATACGAGCAGTACTTC	CASSFTSAPTYEQYF
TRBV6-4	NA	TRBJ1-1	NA	TGTGCCAGCAGTGATCAACCGGGGGGGAACACTGAAGCTTTCTTT	CASSDQPGGNTEAFF
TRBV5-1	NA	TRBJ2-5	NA	TGCGCCAGCAGCTTGAGGGCTAGCGCGCAAGAGACCCAGTACTTC	CASSLRASAQETQYF
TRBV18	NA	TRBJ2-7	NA	TGTGCCAGCTCACCACCCAGTTTCTACGAGCAGTACTTC	CASSPPSFYEQYF
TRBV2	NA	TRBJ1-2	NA	TGTGCCAGTCGGACAGAAGCTTTAGGCTATGGCTACACCTTC	CASRTEALGYGYTF
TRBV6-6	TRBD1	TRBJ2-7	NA	TGTGCCACCTCGTCCACGAACGGACAGGGGATACACGAGCAGTACTTC	CATSSTNGQGIHEQYF
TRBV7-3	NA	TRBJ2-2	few	TGTGCCAGCAGCTCTGTTACAGCCGGGGAGCTGTTTTTT	CASSSVTAGELFF
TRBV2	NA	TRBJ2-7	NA	TGTGCCAGCAGTGGAGTACTCGGGACACTAAAAGTCTACTACGAGCAGTACTTC	CASSGVLGTLKVYYEQYF
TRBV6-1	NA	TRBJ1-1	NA	TGTGCCAGCAGTGAACCGGTCTTTAAGGCTTTCTTT	CASSEPVFKAFF
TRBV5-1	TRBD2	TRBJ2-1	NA	TGCGCCAGCAGCTTGGAGGTAGCGGGAGGCTATGAGCAGTTCTTC	CASSLEVAGGYEQFF
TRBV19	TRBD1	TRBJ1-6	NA	TGTGCCAGTAGTTCACGGGGACAGGGGGGAAATTCACCCCTCCACTTT	CASSSRGQGGNSPLHF
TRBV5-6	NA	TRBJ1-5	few	TGTGCCAGCAGCCAGGGGAACAGGCCCAATCAGCCCCAGCATTTT	CASSQGNRPNQPQHF
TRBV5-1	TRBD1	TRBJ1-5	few	TGCGCCAGCAGCTTGGGGGACAGACCCAATCAGCCCCAGCATTTT	CASSLGDRPNQPQHF
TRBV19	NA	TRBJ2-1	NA	TGTGCCAGTACAGACAATGAGCAGTTCTTC	CASTDNEQFF
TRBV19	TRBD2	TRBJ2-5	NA	TGTGCTTCATCCGCGGGGGGTTACCAAGAGACCCAGTACTTC	CASSAGGYQETQYF
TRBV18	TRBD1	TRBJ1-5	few	TGTGCCAGCTCACAGTCAGGACAGGGGACGAGCAATCAGCCCCAGCATTTT	CASSQSGQGTSNQPQHF
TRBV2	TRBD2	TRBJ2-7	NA	TGTGCCAGCAAGGCTAGCGGGGTCGCCTACGAGCAGTACTTC	CASKASGVAYEQYF
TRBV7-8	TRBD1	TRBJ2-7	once	TGTGCCAGCAGCTCCGGACAGGTTAGAGACGAGCAGTACTTC	CASSSGQVRDEQYF
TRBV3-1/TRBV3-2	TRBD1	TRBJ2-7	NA	TGTGCCAGCAGCGGAATCACCGGGACAGGGCCCCTCGAGCAGTACTTC	CASSGITGTGPLEQYF
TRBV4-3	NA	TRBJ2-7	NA	TGCGCCAGCAGCCAGGACTCGAGCTCCTACGAGCAGTACTTC	CASSQDSSSYEQYF
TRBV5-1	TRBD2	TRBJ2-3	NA	TGCGCCAGCAGCCCTCTAGCGGGGGAGGATACGCAGTATTTT	CASSPLAGEDTQYF
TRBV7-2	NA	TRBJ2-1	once	TGTGCCAGCACTCAAATAGCGGCGGATTACAATGAGCAGTTCTTC	CASTQIAADYNEQFF
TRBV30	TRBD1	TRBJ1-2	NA	TGTGCCTGGAGTGTACAGGGGGTTAACTATGGCTACACCTTC	CAWSVQGVNYGYTF
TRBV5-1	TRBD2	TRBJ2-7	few	TGCGCCAGCAGCCCGCGGACTAGCGGGGTCTACGAGCAGTACTTC	CASSPRTSGVYEQYF
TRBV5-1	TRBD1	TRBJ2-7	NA	TGCGCCAGCAGTTTGGACAGGGCGAACTACGAGCAGTACTTC	CASSLDRANYEQYF
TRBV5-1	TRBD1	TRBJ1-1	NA	TGCGCCAGCAGCCGGGACAGCAACACTGAAGCTTTCTTT	CASSRDSNTEAFF